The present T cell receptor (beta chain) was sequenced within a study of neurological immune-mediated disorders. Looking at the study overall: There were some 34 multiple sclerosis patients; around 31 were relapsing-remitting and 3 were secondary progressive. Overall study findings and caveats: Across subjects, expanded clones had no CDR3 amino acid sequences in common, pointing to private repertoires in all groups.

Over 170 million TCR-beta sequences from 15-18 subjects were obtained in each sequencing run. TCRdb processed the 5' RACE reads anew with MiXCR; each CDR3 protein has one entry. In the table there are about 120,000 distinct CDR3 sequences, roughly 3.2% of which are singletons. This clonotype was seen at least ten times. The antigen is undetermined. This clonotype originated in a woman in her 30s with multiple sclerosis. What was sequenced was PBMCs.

Here the CDR3 reads CAALGGTGTPLHF. CDR3 DNA: TGTGCCGCCTTAGGGGGGACGGGGACACCCCTCCACTTT. V gene TRBV2 combines with J gene TRBJ1-6; TRBD1 is a possible D gene (6 bases). V was pared by 11 bases and J by 11 bases, with 19 bases between. Germline lookup yields CDR1 SNHLY and CDR2 FYNNEI. This CDR3 region has 13 residues.